The text below deals with one T cell receptor beta chain. Its antigen is still unknown. Trimming shortened V by 7 bases and J by 0 bases, and 13 bases separated the two germline ends. Germline V lookup: CDR1 LGHDT, CDR2 YNNKEL (reference sequence). CDR3 size: 15 residues. This record comes from a study of early T cells in non-severe SARS-CoV-2 infection. Study context: RNA in bulk from unsorted whole blood was sequenced, and chains were unpaired.

The study, taken as a whole, reports: Matching against VDJdb likely underestimated virus-specific expansions, favoring anti-spike CD8.

cDNA molecules, individually, were tagged with unique molecular identifiers. TCRdb redid the calling of the 5' RACE reads with MiXCR, one entry per CDR3 protein. The sample has 60,000 to 65,000 distinct CDR3 sequences, around 13% seen once. The TCR was taken from an adult who was a healthcare worker with PCR-confirmed SARS-CoV-2 infection or an uninfected control (not recorded which). The specimen sequenced was whole blood. The chain uses TRBV3-1 and TRBJ1-3; D is possibly TRBD1 (5 bases). CDR3 in amino acids: CASTSTVSSGNTIYF. As DNA, the CDR3 is TGTGCCAGCACCTCGACAGTCAGCTCTGGAAACACCATATATTTT.